One and the same sample provided the 9 T cell receptor beta chains below, sequenced in a study of cytomegalovirus exposure and HLA in healthy donors. Primers included in the PCR were 60 Vbeta and 13 Jbeta primers. Sequencing used immunoSEQ multiplex PCR; TCRdb keeps in-frame clones, though not all of them. The sample records 150,000 or so clones, around 80% being singletons. Sample: PBMCs. The receptors derive from a woman under 30 in good health and CMV-seronegative.

The table lists this clone with a few counts. This chain connects TRBV5-1 to TRBJ2-7, with D uncertain. Germline V CDR1 and CDR2: SGHRS, YFSETQ. V lost 2 bases, J lost 2 bases, and 11 bases lay in between. The CDR3 sequence is 14 residues long. The CDR3 here is CASSFEESAYEQYF. The DNA of the CDR3 is TGCGCCAGCAGCTTTGAGGAGTCGGCCTACGAGCAGTACTTC.

The chain couples TRBV28 to TRBJ1-2, with a weak D call TRBD1 (6 bases). The germline V gene has CDR1 MDHEN and CDR2 SYDVKM. The CDR3 extends over 12 amino acids. The ends were cut back, 11 bases at V and 5 bases at J, with 15 bases in the middle. DNA for the CDR3: TGTGCCGGTAGCCAGGGGCCGTATGGCTACACCTTC. Translating it yields CAGSQGPYGYTF.

The chain is built from TRBV25-1 and TRBJ1-5, with D maybe TRBD1 (5 bases). The CDR3 totals 14 residues. Trimming removed 9 bases at V and 0 bases at J, with 12 bases between. Germline lookup yields CDR1 MGHDK and CDR2 SYGVNS. CDR3 coding DNA: TGTGCCAGGGGTCCAGGGAATAGCAATCAGCCCCAGCATTTT. It encodes CARGPGNSNQPQHF.

About this clone: The junction differs from germline at one of its ends, possibly a read error. The chain recombines TRBV7-9 with TRBJ1-1, with 7 bases that match TRBD1. Germline-derived CDR1 and CDR2 are SEHNR and FQNEAQ (reference sequence). The CDR3 length is 15 residues. The CDR3 reads CSSSHPGQRNTEAFF. As DNA, the CDR3 is TGTTCCAGCAGCCATCCGGGACAGAGGAACACTGAAGCTTTCTTT.

The chain combines TRBV2 with TRBJ2-3; 8 bases map to TRBD2. The CDR3 covers 13 residues. Trimming took 3 bases from V and 15 from J; bases not matched to a gene: 11. CDR1 and CDR2 from the germline V gene are SNHLY and FYNNEI. CDR3 sequence reads: CASSEGGQRELYF. The DNA of the CDR3 is TGTGCCAGCAGTGAGGGGGGGCAGCGGGAGCTATATTTT. The variable domain in full, completed from reference TRBV2 and TRBJ2-3, reads EPEVTQTPSHQVTQMGQEVILRCVPISNHLYFYWYRQILGQKVEFLVSFYNNEISEKSEIFDDQFSVERPDGSNFTLKIRSTKLEDSAMYFCASSEGGQRELYFGPGTRLTVL.

The V call is TRBV27, the J call TRBJ2-1, with D possibly TRBD2 on 5 matching bases. The germline V gene encodes CDR1 MNHEY and CDR2 SMNVEV (reference sequence). CDR3 size: 18 residues. Between the trimmed V and J ends, which lost 0 bases and 2 bases, there was a span of 17 bases. The CDR3 loop reads CASSLSVSGGRAYNEQFF. The CDR3 coding sequence is TGTGCCAGCAGTTTATCGGTTTCAGGCGGGCGGGCCTACAATGAGCAGTTCTTC.

V gene TRBV27 combines with J gene TRBJ2-6; 9 bases match TRBD1. The V segment lost 5 bases and the J segment 2 bases; nucleotides outside the gene matches: 7. The germline V gene has CDR1 MNHEY and CDR2 SMNVEV (reference sequence). The CDR3 extends over 17 amino acids. DNA for the CDR3: TGTGCCAGCAGTAGTCAACAGGGGGCGACTGGGGCCAACGTCCTGACTTTC. This translates into CASSSQQGATGANVLTF.

The gene calls are TRBV4-2 and TRBJ2-1, with 9 bases that match TRBD2. V was pared by 0 bases and J by 4 bases, with 7 bases of the junction left unmatched. Germline CDR1 and CDR2: LGHNA and YNFKEQ. This CDR3 comprises 17 residues. Here the CDR3 reads CASSQEDRTSVYNEQFF. As DNA, the CDR3 is TGTGCCAGCAGCCAAGAAGACCGGACTAGCGTTTACAATGAGCAGTTCTTC.

The chain carries TRBV5-3 and TRBJ2-1; 10 bases line up with TRBD2. TRBV5-3 is filed as an ORF, its function uncertain. Trimming at V came to 4 bases and at J to 9 bases, leaving 22 bases not matched to a gene. The CDR3 length is 19 residues. CDR3 protein: CARSGSGRAREPQGGEQFF. CDR3 sequence (DNA): TGTGCCAGAAGCGGAAGCGGGAGGGCTAGGGAACCGCAGGGGGGTGAGCAGTTCTTC.